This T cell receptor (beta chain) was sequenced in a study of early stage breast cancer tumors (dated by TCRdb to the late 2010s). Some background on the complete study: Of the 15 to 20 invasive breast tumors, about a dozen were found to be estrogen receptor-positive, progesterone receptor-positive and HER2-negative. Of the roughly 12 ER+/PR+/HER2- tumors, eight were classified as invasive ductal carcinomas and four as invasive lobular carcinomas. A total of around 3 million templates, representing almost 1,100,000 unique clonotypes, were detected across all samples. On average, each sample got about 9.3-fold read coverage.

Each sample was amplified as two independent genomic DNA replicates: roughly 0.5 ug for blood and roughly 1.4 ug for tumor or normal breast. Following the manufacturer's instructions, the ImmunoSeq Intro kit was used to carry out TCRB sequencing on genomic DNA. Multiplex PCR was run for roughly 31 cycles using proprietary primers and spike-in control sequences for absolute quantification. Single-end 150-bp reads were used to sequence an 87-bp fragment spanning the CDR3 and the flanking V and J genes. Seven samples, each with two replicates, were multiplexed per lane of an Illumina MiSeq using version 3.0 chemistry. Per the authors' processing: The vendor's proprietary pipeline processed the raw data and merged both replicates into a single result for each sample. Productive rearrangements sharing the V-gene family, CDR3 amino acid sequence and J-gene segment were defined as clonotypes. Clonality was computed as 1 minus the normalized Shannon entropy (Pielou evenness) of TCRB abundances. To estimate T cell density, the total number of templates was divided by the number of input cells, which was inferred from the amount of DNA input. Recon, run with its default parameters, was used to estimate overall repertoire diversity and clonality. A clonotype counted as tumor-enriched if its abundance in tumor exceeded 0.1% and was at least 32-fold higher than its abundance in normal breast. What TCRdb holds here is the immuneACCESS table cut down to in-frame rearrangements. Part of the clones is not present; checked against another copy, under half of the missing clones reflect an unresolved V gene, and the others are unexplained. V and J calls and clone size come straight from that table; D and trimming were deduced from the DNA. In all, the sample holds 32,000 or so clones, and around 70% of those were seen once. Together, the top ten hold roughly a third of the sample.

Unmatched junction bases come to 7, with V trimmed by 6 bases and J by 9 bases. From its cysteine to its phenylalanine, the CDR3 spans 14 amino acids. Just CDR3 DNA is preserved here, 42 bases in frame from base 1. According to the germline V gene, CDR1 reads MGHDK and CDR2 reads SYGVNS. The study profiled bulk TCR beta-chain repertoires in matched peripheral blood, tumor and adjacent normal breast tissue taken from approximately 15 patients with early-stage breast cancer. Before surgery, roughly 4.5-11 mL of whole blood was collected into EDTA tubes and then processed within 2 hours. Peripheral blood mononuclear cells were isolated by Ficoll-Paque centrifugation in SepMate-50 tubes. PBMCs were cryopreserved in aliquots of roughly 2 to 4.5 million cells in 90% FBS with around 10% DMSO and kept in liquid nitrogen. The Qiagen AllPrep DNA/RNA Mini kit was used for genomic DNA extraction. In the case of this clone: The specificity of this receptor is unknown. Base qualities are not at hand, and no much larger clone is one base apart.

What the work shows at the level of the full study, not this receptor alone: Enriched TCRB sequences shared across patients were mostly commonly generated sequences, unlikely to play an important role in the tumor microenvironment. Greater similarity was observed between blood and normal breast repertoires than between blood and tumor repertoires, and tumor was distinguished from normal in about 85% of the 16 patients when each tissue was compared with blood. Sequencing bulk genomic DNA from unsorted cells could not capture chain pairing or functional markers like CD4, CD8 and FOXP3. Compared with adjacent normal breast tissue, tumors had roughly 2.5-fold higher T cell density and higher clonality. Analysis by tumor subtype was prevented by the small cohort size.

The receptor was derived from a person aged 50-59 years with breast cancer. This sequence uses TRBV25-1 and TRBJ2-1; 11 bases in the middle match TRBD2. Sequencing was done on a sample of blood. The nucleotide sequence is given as TGTGCCAGCAGCATTAGCGGGAGGGCTGTTGAGCAGTTCTTC. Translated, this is CASSISGRAVEQFF.